One T cell receptor (beta chain) is described in this entry. The germline V and J ends were trimmed by 4 bases and 2 bases, with 9 bases remaining between them. In germline, CDR1 is LGHDT, CDR2 YNNKEL (reference sequence). The CDR3 loop spans 13 amino acids. This entry comes from a study of blood T cell repertoires in COVID-19. In the study's own analysis: For nucleated cells, counts were estimated from reference gene primer amplification. Profiling relied on immunoSEQ multiplex PCR, and the TCRdb table lists in-frame clones only, not all of them. Clonal size and the V and J genes are those of that table, whereas D and trimming came from the DNA. The repertoire includes 140,000 to 150,000 clones, 80% of them detected once, and roughly 4.7% sits in the top ten.

The source material was peripheral blood. This receptor was obtained from a woman between 45 and 65 years old with acute or convalescent COVID-19. The chain uses TRBV3-1 (or the pseudogene TRBV3-2) and TRBJ2-7, with D tentatively TRBD2 (7 bases). The CDR3 nucleotides read TGTGCCAGCAGCCGGGGGGGCCCCTACGAGCAGTACTTC. Translated: CASSRGGPYEQYF.